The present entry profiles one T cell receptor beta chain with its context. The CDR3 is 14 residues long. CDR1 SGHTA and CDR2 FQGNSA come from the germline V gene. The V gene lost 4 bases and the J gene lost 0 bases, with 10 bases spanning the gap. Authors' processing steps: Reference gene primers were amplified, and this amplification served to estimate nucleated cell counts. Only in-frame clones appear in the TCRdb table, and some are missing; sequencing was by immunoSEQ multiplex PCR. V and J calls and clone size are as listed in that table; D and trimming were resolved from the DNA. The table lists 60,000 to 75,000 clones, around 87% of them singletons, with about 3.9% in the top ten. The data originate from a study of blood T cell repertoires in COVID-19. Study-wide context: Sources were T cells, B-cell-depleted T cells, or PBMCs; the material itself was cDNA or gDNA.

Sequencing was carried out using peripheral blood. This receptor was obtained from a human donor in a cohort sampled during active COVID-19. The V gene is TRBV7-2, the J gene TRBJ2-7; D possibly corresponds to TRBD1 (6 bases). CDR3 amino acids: CASSSDRFSYEQYF. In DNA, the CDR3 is TGTGCCAGCAGCTCCGACAGGTTCTCCTACGAGCAGTACTTC.